The TCR beta chain under discussion was sequenced for a study of shared clonotypes between healthy human individuals. Study background: The donors, a couple of women and a few men, were aged 18 to 49.

The assay was run at deep level. Produced via immunoSEQ multiplex PCR; TCRdb's table is partial and in-frame only. The sample yields about 590,000 clones, 95% seen once. Germline V gene data show CDR1 as MNHNY and CDR2 as SVGAGI (reference sequence). This CDR3 has 15 amino acids. Trimming removed 1 base from V and 1 base from J; junction bases left unmatched: 0. Naive CD8 cells lacked CD45RO, underwent positive selection for CCR7 and left out terminally differentiated effector memory CD45RA+ cells. The study's findings and limits: Shared clonotypes across all four donors exceeded non-shared ones in generation probability.

As to this clone: Its specificity is not known.

Sequenced sample: naive CD8+ T cells sorted from blood. This sequence originates from a woman aged 25-40 years in good health. The chain employs TRBV6-6 and TRBJ2-3, with 9 bases lining up with TRBD1. The CDR3: CASSYWTGGTDTQYF. CDR3 DNA: TGTGCCAGCAGTTACTGGACAGGGGGCACAGATACGCAGTATTTT.